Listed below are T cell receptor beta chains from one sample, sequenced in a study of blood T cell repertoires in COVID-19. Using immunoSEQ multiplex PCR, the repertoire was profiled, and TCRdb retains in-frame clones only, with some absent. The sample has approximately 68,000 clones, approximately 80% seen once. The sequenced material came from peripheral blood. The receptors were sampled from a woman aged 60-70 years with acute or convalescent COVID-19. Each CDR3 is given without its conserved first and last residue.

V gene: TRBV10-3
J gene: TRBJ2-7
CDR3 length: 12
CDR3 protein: AISSGQGNYEQY

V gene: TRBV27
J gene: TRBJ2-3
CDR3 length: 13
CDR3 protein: ASSLSGTSLDTQY

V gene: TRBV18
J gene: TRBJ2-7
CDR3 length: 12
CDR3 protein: ASSPPRQISEQY

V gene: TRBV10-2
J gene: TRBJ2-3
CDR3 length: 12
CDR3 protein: ASSLAGGSDTQY

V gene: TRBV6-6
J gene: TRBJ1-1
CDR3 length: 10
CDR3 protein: ASEGALAEAF

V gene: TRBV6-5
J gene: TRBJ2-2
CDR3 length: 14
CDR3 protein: ASSLNRGPVAGELF

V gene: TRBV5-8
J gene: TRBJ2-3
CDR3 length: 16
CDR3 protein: ASSFAWRGLGQADTQY

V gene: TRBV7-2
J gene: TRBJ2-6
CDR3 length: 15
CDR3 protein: ASSSAGTGVGANVLT

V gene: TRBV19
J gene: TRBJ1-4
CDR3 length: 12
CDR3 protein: ASRPDSHYEKLF

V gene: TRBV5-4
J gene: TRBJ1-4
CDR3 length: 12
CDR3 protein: ASSTGQDGEKLF

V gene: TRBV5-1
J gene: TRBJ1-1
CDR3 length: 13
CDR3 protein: ASSLAAGGFTEAF

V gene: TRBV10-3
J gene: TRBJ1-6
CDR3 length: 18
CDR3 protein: AISETGGTGGNSYNSPLH

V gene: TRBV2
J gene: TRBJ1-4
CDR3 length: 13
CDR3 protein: ASSEWTHPNEKLF

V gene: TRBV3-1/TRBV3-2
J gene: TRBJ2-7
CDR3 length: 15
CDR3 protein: ASSQESGTGLIYEQY

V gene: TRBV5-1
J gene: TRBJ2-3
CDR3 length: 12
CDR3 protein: ASSPGQGVDTQY

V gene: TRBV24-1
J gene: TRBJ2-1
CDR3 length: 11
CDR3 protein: ATSGGAFNEQF

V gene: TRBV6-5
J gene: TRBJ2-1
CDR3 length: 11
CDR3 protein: ASETSGGEEQF

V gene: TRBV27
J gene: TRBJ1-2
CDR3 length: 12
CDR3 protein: ASSLTGVNYGYT

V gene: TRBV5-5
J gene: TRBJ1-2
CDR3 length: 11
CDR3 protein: ASGDRGAYGYT

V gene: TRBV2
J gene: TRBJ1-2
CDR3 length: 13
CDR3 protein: ASSDFLRDRVSFT

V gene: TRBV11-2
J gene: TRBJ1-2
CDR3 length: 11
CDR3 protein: ASSSEGAGGYT

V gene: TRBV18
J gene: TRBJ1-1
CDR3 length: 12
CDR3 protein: ASSLDSGFTEAF

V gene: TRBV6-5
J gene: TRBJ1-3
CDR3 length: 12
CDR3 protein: ASRKGGSRNTIY

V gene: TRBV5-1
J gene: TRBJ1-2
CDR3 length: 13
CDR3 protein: ASSPTVKANYGYT

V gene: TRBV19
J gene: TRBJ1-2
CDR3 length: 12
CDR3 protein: ASSISGSVYGYT

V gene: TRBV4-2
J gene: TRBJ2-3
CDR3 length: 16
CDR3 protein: ASSQDLLAGSFTDTQY